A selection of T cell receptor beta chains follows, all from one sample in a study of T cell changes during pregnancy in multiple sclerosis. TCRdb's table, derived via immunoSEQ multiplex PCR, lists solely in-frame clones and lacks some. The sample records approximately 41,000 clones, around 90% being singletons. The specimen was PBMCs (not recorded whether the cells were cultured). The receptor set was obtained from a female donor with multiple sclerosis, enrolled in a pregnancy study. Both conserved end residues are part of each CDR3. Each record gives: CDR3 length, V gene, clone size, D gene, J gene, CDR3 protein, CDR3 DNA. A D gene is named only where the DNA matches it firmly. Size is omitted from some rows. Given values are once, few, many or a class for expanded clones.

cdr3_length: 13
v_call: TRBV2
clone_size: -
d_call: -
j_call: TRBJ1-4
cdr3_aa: CASCPSRGEKLFF
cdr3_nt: TGTGCCAGCTGCCCATCGCGGGGGGAAAAACTGTTTTTT

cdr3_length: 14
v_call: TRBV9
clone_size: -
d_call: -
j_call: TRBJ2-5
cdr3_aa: CASSVVPEAETQYF
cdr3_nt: TGTGCCAGCAGCGTAGTGCCGGAGGCAGAGACCCAGTACTTC

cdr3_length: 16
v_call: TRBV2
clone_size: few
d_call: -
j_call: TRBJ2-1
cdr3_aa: CASSEESLINYNEQFF
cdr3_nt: TGTGCCAGCAGTGAAGAATCCTTGATAAACTACAATGAGCAGTTCTTC

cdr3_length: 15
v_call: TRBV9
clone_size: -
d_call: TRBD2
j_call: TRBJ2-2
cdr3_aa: CASSFSGRASGELFF
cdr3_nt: TGTGCCAGCAGCTTTAGCGGGAGGGCCTCCGGGGAGCTGTTTTTT

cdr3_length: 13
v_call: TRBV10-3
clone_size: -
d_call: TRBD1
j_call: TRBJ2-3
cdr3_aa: CAIRSGGDGTQYF
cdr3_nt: TGTGCCATCAGGTCAGGGGGCGACGGTACGCAGTATTTT

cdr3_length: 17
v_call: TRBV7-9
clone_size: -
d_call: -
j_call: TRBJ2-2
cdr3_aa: CASSGPAGSVGAGELFF
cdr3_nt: TGTGCCAGCAGCGGACCTGCCGGGTCTGTGGGTGCCGGGGAGCTGTTTTTT

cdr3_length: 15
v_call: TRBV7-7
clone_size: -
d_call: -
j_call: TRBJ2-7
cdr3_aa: CASSPLRHQYYEQYF
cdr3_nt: TGTGCCAGCAGCCCACTCAGACACCAGTACTACGAGCAGTACTTC

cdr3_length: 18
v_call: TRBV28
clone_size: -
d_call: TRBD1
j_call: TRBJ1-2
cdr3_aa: CASRENRDRGRRRYGYTF
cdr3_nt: TGTGCCAGCAGAGAAAACCGGGACAGGGGAAGGAGACGCTATGGCTACACCTTC

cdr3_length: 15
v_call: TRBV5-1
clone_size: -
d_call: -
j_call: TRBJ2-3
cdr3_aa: CASSLAGSWGDTQYF
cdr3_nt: TGCGCCAGCAGCTTGGCCGGCTCATGGGGAGATACGCAGTATTTT

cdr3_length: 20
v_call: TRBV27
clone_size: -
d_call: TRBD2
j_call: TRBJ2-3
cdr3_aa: CASSLSGTSGIGGSTDTQYF
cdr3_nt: TGTGCCAGCAGTTTGTCCGGGACTAGCGGGATCGGCGGTTCAACAGATACGCAGTATTTT

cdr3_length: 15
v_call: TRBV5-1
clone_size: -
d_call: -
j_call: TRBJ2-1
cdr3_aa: CASSLALRFGDEQFF
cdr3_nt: TGCGCCAGCAGCTTGGCCCTTCGGTTTGGGGATGAGCAGTTCTTC

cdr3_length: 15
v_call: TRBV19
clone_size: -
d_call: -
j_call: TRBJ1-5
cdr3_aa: CASRQVARSNQPQHF
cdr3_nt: TGTGCCAGTAGACAAGTCGCCCGTAGCAATCAGCCCCAGCATTTT

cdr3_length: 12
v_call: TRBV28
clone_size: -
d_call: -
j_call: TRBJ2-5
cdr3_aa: CASSRTQETQYF
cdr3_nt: TGTGCCAGCAGTCGGACCCAAGAGACCCAGTACTTC

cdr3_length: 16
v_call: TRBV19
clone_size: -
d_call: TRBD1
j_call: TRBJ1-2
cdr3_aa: CASSIKYLGQNYGYTF
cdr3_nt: TGTGCCAGTAGTATAAAATATCTGGGACAGAACTATGGCTACACCTTC

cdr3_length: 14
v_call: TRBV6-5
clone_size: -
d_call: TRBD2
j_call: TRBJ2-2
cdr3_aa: CASSLAGEAGELFF
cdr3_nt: TGTGCCAGCAGTCTAGCGGGAGAGGCCGGGGAGCTGTTTTTT

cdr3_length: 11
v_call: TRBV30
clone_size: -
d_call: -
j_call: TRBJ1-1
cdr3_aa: CAWKVNTEAFF
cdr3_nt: TGTGCCTGGAAGGTAAACACTGAAGCTTTCTTT